This T cell receptor (beta chain) derives from a study of T cells in Graves' hyperthyroidism and ophthalmopathy. Ten or more counts support this clonotype. Researchers amplified the TCR beta CDR3 regions from RNA transcripts. Researchers ran a first-round RT-PCR on the TCR CDR3 using the HTBI primer set. TCRdb re-derived calls from the multiplex PCR reads in MiXCR, one entry per CDR3 protein. This table has about 360,000 distinct CDR3 sequences, about 13% appearing once. Losses at the gene ends were 6 bases for V and 0 bases for J; bases not matched to a gene: 10. Germline CDR1 is MDHEN and CDR2 is SYDVKM. CDR3 length equals 16 residues.

The genes are TRBV28 and TRBJ2-7; 8 bases align to TRBD2. Sequenced sample: blood. This receptor was taken from a woman younger than 30 with Graves' hyperthyroidism. The CDR3 loop reads CASSTGGEGTSYEQYF. CDR3 DNA: TGTGCCAGCAGCACGGGGGGGGAGGGGACCTCCTACGAGCAGTACTTC.